This T cell receptor (beta chain) emerged from a study of cytomegalovirus exposure and HLA in healthy donors. Note on this clone: As yet, its antigen is unknown.

Primers included in the PCR were 60 Vbeta and 13 Jbeta primers. Per the original data handling: About 9.9 million of the roughly 80 million unique TCR beta chains counted in a later analysis were shared. The table came from immunoSEQ multiplex PCR; TCRdb's copy has only in-frame clones and leaves some out. V and J calls and clone size are those listed in that table; D and trimming were worked out from the DNA. Of 130,000 or so clones listed, about 75% are singletons. V was clipped by 4 bases and J by 0 bases; unmatched bases: 19. The CDR3 consists of 22 residues. Germline loops: CDR1 SGHVS, CDR2 FNYEAQ. Regarding the study as a whole: Altogether, 160 or so TCR beta chains were recorded as cytomegalovirus-associated. Roughly uniform sequencing depth across donors was assumed, possibly incorrectly.

This sequence joins TRBV7-6 and TRBJ2-6, with 9 positions matching TRBD1. The sample comprised PBMCs. The sequence was obtained from a woman aged 40 to 50 in good health and CMV-seronegative. CDR3 sequence reads: CASSSRQGGSRSVYSGANVLTF. CDR3 nucleotide sequence: TGTGCCAGCAGCTCGCGACAGGGGGGGTCTCGTTCCGTTTACTCTGGGGCCAACGTCCTGACTTTC.